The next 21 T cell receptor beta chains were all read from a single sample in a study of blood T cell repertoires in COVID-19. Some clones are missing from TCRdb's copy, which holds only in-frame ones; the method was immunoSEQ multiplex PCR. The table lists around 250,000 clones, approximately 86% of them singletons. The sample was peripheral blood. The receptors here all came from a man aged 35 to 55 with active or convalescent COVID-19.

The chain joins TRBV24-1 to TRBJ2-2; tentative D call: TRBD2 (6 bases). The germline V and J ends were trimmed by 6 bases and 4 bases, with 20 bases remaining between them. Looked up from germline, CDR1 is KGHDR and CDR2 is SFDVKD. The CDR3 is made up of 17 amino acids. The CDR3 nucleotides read TGTGCCACCAGTCTAGCGAAGGGCCTACCGTCCACCGGGGAGCTGTTTTTT. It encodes CATSLAKGLPSTGELFF.

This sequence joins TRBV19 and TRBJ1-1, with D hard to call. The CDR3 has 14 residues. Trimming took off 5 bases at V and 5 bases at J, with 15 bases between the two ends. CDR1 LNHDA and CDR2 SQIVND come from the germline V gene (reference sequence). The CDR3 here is CASSYPTHQTEAFF. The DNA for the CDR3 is TGTGCCAGTAGTTACCCAACCCATCAGACTGAAGCTTTCTTT. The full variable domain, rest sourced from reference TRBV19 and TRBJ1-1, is DGGITQSPKYLFRKEGQNVTLSCEQNLNHDAMYWYRQDPGQGLRLIYYSQIVNDFQKGDIAEGYSVSREKKESFPLTVTSAQKNPTAFYLCASSYPTHQTEAFFGQGTRLTVV.

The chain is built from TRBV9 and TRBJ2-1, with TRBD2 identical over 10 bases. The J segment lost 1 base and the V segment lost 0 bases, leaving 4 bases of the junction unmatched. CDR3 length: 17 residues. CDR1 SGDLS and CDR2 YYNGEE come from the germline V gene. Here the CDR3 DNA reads TGTGCCAGCAGCGTAGAAGCGGGAGGGTGGTCCTACAATGAGCAGTTCTTC. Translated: CASSVEAGGWSYNEQFF.

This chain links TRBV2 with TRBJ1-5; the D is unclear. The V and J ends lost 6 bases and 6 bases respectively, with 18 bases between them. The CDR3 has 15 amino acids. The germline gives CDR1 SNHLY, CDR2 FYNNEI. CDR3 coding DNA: TGTGCCAGCAGGGCTGTGGCCGTCCGAAGTCAGCCCCAGCATTTT. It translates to CASRAVAVRSQPQHF.

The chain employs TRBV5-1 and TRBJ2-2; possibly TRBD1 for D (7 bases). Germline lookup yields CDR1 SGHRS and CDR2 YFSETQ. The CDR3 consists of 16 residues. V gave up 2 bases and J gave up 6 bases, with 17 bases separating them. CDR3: CASSFSGQEGAGELFF. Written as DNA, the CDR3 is TGCGCCAGCAGCTTTAGCGGACAGGAAGGGGCCGGGGAGCTGTTTTTT.

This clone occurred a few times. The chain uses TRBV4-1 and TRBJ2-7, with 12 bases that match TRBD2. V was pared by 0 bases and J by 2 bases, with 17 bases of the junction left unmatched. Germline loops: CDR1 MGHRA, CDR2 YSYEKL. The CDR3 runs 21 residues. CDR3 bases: TGCGCCAGCAGCCAAGACCATACTCTAGCGGGAGGGCATTTAGGAGCCTACGAGCAGTACTTC. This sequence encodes CASSQDHTLAGGHLGAYEQYF.

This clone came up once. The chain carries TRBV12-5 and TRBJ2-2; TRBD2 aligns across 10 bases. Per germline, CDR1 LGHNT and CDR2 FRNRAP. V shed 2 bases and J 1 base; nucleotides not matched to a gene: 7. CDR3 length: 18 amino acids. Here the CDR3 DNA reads TGTGCTAGTGGTTTGCCCTACGGACTAGCGGTGAACACCGGGGAGCTGTTTTTT. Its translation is CASGLPYGLAVNTGELFF.

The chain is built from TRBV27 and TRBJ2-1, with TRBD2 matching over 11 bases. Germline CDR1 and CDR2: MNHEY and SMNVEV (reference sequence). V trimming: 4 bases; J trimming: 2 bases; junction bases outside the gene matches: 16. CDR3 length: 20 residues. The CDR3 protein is CASSSDPGILAGGTYNEQFF. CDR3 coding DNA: TGTGCCAGCAGTTCAGACCCCGGCATCCTAGCGGGGGGAACCTACAATGAGCAGTTCTTC.

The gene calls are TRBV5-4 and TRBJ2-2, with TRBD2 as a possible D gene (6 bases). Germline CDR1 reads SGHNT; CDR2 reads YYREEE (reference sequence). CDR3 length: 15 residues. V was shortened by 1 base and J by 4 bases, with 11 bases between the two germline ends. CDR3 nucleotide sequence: TGTGCCAGCAGCTTGATACTAGCCGGCACCGGGGAGCTGTTTTTT. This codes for CASSLILAGTGELFF. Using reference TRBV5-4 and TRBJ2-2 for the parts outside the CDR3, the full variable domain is ETGVTQSPTHLIKTRGQQVTLRCSSQSGHNTVSWYQQALGQGPQFIFQYYREEENGRGNFPPRFSGLQFPNYSSELNVNALELDDSALYLCASSLILAGTGELFFGEGSRLTVL.

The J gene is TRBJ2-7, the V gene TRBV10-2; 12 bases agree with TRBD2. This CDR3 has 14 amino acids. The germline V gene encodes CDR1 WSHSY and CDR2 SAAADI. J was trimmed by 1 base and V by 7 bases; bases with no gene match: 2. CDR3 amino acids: CASTLAGGSYEQYF. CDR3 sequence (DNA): TGCGCCAGCACCCTAGCGGGGGGGTCCTACGAGCAGTACTTC.

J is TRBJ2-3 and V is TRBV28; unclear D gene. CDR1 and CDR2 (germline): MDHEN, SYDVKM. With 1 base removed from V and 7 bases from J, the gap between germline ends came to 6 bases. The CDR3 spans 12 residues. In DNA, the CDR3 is TGTGCCAGCAGTTTATCGGTTTATACGCAGTATTTT. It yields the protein CASSLSVYTQYF.

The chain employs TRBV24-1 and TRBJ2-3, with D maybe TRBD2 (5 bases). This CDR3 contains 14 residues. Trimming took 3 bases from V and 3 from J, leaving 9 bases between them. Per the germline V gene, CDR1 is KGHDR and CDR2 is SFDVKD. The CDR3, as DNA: TGTGCCACCAGTGATAGGACTGCTACAGATACGCAGTATTTT. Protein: CATSDRTATDTQYF.

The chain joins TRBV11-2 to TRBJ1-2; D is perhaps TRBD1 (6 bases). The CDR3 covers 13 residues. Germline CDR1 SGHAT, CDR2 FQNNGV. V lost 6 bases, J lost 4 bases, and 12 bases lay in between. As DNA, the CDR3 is TGTGCCAGCAGTCCCACAGGGCCCTATGGCTACACCTTC. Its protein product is CASSPTGPYGYTF.

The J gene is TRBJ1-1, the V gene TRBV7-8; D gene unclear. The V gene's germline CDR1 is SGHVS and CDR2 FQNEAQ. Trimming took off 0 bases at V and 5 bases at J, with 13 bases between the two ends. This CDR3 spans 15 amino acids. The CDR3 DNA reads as TGTGCCAGCAGCTTAGCCGGAGACGGATTAACTGAAGCTTTCTTT. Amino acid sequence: CASSLAGDGLTEAFF.

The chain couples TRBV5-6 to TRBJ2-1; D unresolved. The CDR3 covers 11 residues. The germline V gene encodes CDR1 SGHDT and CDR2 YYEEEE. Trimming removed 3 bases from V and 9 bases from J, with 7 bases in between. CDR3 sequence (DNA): TGTGCCAGCAGCTCTTACGGTGAGCAGTTCTTC. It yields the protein CASSSYGEQFF.

The CDR3 bases are TGTGCCAGCAGTTTCGGTCGGAACTATGGCTACACCTTC. It encodes CASSFGRNYGYTF. The chain is built from TRBV12-3 or TRBV12-4 and TRBJ1-2; D is unresolved. Between the trimmed V and J ends, which lost 3 bases and 2 bases, there was a span of 7 bases. This CDR3 region has 13 residues.

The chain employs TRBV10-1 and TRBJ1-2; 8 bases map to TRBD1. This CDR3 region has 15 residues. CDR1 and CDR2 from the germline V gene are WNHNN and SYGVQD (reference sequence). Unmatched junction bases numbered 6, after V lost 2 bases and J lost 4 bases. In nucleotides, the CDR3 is TGCGCCAGCAGTGAGCGGACAGGGAGTATCTATGGCTACACCTTC. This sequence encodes CASSERTGSIYGYTF.

CDR3 residues: CASSLTPGQGSQPQHF. CDR3 sequence (DNA): TGTGCCAGCAGTTTAACTCCGGGACAGGGTAGTCAGCCCCAGCATTTT. The chain combines TRBV28 with TRBJ1-5; TRBD1 matches 9 bases. The CDR3 is 16 amino acids. Germline CDR1 MDHEN, CDR2 SYDVKM. V dropped 2 bases and J dropped 6; count of bases not matched to a gene: 8.

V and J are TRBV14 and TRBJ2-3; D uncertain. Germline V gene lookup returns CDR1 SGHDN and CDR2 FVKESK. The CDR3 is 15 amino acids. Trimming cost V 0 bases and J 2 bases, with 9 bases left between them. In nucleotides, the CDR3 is TGTGCCAGCAGCCAAGACCGAGCCACCACAGATACGCAGTATTTT. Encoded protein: CASSQDRATTDTQYF.

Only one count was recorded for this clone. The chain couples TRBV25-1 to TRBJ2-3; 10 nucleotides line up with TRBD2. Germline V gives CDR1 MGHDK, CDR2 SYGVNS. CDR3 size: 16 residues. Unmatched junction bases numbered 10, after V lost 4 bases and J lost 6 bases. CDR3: CASSGASGGLTDTQYF. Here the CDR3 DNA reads TGTGCCAGCAGTGGGGCTAGCGGGGGACTAACCGATACGCAGTATTTT.

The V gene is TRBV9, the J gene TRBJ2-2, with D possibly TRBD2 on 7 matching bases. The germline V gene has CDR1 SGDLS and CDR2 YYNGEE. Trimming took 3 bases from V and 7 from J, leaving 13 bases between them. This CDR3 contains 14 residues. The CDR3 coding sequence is TGTGCCAGCAGCGCCACCGGGGGGCACGGGGAGCTGTTTTTT. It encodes CASSATGGHGELFF.